Sequencing of this T cell receptor beta chain was carried out in a study of blood T cell repertoires in COVID-19. Across the study: Samples of COVID-19 (acute and convalescent) were obtained from the United States, Italy and Spain.

In the original analysis: Amplifying reference gene primers gave estimates of nucleated cell counts. Libraries were prepared by immunoSEQ multiplex PCR; TCRdb keeps only in-frame clonotypes and omits some of them. That table gives V, J and clone size, and the DNA gave D and trimming. The sample has 180,000 or so clones; around 90% are singletons. The length of the CDR3 is 13 residues. CDR1 and CDR2 from the germline V gene are MNHNY and SVGAGI (reference sequence). The V gene lost 6 bases and the J gene lost 4 bases, with 12 bases spanning the gap. The V call is TRBV6-6, the J call TRBJ1-2, with D possibly being TRBD1 (6 bases). This clonotype was obtained from a man aged 50 to 60 with acute or convalescent COVID-19. Material: peripheral blood. The CDR3 loop is CASSRDTSYGYTF. CDR3 in DNA: TGTGCCAGCAGCAGGGACACAAGCTATGGCTACACCTTC.